The clone carrying this T cell receptor (beta chain) appeared many times. Its antigen is as yet unknown. With listed TCR primers and previously described methods, bulk TCR libraries were prepared. From the PCR reads, TCRdb called clonotypes with MiXCR, one entry per CDR3 protein. Here the sample spans some 100,000 distinct CDR3 sequences, under 20% being singletons. This sample is part of a study of molecular identifiers for immune sequencing clone quantification. Study-level findings and limits: Clones above 20 RNA copies contained over 98% of effector molecules but under 1% of naive ones.

The germline V gene has CDR1 MNHEY and CDR2 SMNVEV (reference sequence). This CDR3 is 13 amino acids long. V lost 4 bases to trimming and J lost 7 bases, with 14 bases between them. The sample comprised naive CD8+ T cells from blood, with Jurkat cell RNA spiked in. The subset: FACS-sorted CD8+CD4-CCR7+CD45RA+ naive T cells. The chain recombines TRBV27 with TRBJ2-7; D call uncertain. This sequence originates from a human donor in good health. Some libraries in this study had Jurkat cell RNA spiked in. As DNA, the CDR3 is TGTGCCAGCAGTTCGAGACGATTCGGAGAGCAGTACTTC. Protein sequence: CASSSRRFGEQYF.